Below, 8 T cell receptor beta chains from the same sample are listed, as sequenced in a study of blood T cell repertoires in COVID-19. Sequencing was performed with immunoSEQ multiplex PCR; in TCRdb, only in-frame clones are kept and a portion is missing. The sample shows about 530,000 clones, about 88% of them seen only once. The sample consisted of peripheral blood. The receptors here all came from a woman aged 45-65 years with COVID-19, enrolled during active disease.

The CDR3 region has the DNA TGTGCCAGCAGCTCTGGAGCTGGTTGGGAGCAGTACTTC. Amino acid sequence: CASSSGAGWEQYF. The V call is TRBV7-8, the J call TRBJ2-7; no firm D call. The CDR3 is 13 residues long. Trimming stripped 4 bases from V and 7 bases from J, with 14 bases between. Germline CDR1 and CDR2: SGHVS and FQNEAQ.

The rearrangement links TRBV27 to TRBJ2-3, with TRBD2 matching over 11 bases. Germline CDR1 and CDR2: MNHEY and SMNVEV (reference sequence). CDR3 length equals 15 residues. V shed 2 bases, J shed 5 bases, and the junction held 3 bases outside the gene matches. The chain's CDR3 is CASSLVLAGVDTQYF. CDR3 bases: TGTGCCAGCAGTTTAGTACTAGCGGGGGTAGATACGCAGTATTTT.

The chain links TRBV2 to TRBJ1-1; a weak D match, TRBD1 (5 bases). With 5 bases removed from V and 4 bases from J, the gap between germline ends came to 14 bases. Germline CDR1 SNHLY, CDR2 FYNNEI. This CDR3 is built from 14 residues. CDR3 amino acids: CASSRGGAGTEAFF. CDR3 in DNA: TGTGCCAGCAGTCGGGGCGGGGCGGGCACTGAAGCTTTCTTT.

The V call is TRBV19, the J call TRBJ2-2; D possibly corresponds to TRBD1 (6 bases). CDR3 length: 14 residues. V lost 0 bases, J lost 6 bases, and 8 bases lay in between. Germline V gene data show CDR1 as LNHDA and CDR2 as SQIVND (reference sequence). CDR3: CASSIDSGAGELFF. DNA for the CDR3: TGTGCCAGTAGTATAGACTCAGGGGCCGGGGAGCTGTTTTTT.

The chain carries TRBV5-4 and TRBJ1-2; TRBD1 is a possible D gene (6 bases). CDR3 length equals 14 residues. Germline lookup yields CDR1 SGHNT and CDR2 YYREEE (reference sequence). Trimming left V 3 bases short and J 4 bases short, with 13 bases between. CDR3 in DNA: TGTGCCAGCAGCTCCTCAGGGGCCAGCTATGGCTACACCTTC. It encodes CASSSSGASYGYTF.

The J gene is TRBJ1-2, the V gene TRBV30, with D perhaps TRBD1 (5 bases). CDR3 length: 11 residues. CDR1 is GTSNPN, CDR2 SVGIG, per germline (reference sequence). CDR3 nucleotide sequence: TGTGCTCAACAGGAAAACTATGGCTACACCTTC. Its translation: CAQQENYGYTF.

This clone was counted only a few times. The CDR3 reads CASFPTGGGVVEQYF. CDR3 nucleotides: TGTGCCAGCTTCCCAACCGGGGGTGGAGTGGTGGAGCAGTACTTC. The chain has TRBV5-8 and TRBJ2-7, with D possibly being TRBD2 (6 bases). V lost 7 bases and J lost 7, with 24 bases in between. The CDR3 contains 15 residues. From germline, CDR1 is SGHTS and CDR2 YDEGEE.

CDR3 nucleotides: TGTGCCAGCAGCATTAACTATGGCTACACCTTC. As protein: CASSINYGYTF. J is TRBJ1-2 and V is TRBV6-5; D unclear. CDR1 is MNHEY, CDR2 SVGAGI, per germline. This CDR3 is 11 amino acids long. The V end was cut by 6 bases, the J end by 1 base, with 3 bases between.